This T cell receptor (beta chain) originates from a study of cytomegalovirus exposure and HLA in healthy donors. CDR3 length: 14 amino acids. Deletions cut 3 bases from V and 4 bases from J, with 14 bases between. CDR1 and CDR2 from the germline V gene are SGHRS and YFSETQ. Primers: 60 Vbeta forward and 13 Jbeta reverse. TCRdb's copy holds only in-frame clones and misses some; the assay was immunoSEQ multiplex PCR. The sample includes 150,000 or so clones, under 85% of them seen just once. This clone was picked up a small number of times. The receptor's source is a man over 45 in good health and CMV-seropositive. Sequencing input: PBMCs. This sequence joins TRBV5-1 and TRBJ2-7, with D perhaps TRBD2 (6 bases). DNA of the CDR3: TGCGCCAGCAGCTCCCCCGGAGGGACGTACGAGCAGTACTTC. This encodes CASSSPGGTYEQYF.